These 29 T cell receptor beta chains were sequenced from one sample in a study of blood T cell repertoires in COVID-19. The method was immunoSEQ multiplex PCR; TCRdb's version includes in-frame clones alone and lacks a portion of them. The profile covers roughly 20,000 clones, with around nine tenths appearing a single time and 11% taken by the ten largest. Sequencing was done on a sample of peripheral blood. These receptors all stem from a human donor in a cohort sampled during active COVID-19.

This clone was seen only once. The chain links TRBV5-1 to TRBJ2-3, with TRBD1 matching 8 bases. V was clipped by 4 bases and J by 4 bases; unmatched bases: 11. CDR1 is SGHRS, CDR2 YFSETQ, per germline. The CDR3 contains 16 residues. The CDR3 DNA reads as TGCGCCAGCAGCCTTGGTTACAGGGGGGCAGCAGATACGCAGTATTTT. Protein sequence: CASSLGYRGAADTQYF.

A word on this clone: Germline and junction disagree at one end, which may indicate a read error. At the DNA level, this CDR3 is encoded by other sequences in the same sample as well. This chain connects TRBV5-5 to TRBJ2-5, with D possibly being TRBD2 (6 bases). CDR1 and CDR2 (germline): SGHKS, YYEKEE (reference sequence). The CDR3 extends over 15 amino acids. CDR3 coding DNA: TGTGCCAGCAGCTTTAGGGCCGCGGGGCAAGAGACCCAATACTTC. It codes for CASSFRAAGQETQYF.

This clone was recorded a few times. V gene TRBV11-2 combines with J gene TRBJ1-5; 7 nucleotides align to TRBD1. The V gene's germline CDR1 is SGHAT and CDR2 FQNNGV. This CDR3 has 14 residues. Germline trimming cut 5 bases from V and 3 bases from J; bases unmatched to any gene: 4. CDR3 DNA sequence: TGTGCCAGCAGCCCTGGGACAGCCAATCAGCCCCAGCATTTT. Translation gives CASSPGTANQPQHF.

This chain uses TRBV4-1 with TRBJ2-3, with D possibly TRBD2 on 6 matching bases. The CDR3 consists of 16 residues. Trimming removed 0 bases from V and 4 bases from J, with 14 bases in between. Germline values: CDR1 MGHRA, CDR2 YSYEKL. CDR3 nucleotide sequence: TGCGCCAGCAGCCAAGACGGTGCGGGAAAATCAGATACGCAGTATTTT. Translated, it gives CASSQDGAGKSDTQYF.

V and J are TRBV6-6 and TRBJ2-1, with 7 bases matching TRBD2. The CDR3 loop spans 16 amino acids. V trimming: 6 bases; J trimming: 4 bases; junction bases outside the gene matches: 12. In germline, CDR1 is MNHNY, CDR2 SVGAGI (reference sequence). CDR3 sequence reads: CASSYKRDYLYNEQFF. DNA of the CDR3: TGTGCCAGCAGCTACAAGCGGGACTATCTGTACAATGAGCAGTTCTTC.

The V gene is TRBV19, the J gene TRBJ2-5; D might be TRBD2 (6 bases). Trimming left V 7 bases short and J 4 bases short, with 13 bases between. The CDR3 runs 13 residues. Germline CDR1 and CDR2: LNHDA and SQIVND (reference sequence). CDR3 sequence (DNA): TGTGCCAGTAATGGCGGGATTAGAGAGACCCAGTACTTC. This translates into CASNGGIRETQYF.

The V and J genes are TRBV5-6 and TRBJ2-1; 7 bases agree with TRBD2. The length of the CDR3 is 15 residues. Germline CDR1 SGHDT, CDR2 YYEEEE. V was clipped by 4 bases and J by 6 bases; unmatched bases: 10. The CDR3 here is CASSAVGGSGNEQFF. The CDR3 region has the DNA TGTGCCAGCAGCGCCGTCGGCGGGAGCGGCAATGAGCAGTTCTTC.

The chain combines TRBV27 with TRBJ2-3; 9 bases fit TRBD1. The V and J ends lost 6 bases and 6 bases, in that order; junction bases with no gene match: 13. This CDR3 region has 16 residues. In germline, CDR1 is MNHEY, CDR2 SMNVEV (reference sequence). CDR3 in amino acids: CASRFPGQGLWDTQYF. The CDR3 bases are TGTGCCAGCAGATTTCCGGGACAGGGCCTCTGGGATACGCAGTATTTT.

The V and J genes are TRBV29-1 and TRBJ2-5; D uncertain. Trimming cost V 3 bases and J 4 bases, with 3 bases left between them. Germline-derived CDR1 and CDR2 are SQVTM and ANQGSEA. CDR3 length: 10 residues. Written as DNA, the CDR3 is TGCAGCGTTGATCGAGAGACCCAGTACTTC. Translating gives CSVDRETQYF. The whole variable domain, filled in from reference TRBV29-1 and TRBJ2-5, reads SAVISQKPSRDICQRGTSLTIQCQVDSQVTMMFWYRQQPGQSLTLIATANQGSEATYESGFVIDKFPISRPNLTFSTLTVSNMSPEDSSIYLCSVDRETQYFGPGTRLLVL.

The CDR3 loop is CASSLTQGLPYGYTF. In nucleotides, the CDR3 is TGTGCCAGCAGCCTAACACAGGGGTTACCTTATGGCTACACCTTC. The chain is built from TRBV14 and TRBJ1-2; 7 positions agree with TRBD1. Germline V gene sequence: CDR1 SGHDN, CDR2 FVKESK. V dropped 4 bases and J dropped 5; count of bases not matched to a gene: 10. The CDR3 covers 15 residues.

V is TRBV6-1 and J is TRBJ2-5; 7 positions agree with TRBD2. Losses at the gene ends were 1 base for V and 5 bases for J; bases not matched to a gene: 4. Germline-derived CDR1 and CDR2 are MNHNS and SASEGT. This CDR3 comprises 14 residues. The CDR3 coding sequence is TGTGCCAGCAGTGAAGGCGGGAGAAGGGAGACCCAGTACTTC. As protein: CASSEGGRRETQYF.

DNA for the CDR3: TGTGCCAGCAGCACCCCATCGACAGGCATAAGTTCACCCCTCCACTTT. Residues: CASSTPSTGISSPLHF. The J gene is TRBJ1-6, the V gene TRBV5-6, with TRBD1 as a possible D gene (6 bases). Trimming took 4 bases from V and 9 from J, leaving 20 bases between them. From germline, CDR1 is SGHDT and CDR2 YYEEEE. The CDR3 extends over 16 amino acids.

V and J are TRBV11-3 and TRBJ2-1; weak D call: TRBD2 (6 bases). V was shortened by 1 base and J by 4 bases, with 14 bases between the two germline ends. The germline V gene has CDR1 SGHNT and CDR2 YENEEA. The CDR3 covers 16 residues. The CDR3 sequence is CASSLGGGNVYNEQFF. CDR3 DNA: TGTGCCAGCAGCTTAGGGGGCGGGAATGTTTACAATGAGCAGTTCTTC.

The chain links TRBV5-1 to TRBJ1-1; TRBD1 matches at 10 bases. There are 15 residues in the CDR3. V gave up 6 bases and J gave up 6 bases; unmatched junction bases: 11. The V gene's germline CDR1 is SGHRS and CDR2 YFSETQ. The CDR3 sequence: CASKVLTGTGAEAFF. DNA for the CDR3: TGCGCCAGCAAAGTATTGACCGGGACAGGGGCTGAAGCTTTCTTT.

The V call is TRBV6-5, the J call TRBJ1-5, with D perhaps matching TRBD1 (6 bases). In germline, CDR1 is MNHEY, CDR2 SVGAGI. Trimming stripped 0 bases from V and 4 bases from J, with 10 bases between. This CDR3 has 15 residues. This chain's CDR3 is CASSYSGQGNQPQHF. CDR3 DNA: TGTGCCAGCAGTTACTCGGGGCAGGGGAATCAGCCCCAGCATTTT.

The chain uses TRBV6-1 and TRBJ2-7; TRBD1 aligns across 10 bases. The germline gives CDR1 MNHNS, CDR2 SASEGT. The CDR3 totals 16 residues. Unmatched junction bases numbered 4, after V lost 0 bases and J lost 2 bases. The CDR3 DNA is TGTGCCAGCAGTGAAGCTGGGGGACAGGGGCCCTACGAGCAGTACTTC. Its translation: CASSEAGGQGPYEQYF.

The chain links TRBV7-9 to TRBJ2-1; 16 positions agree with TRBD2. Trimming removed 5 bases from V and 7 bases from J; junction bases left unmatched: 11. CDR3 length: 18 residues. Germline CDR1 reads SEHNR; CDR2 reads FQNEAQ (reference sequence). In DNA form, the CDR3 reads TGTGCCAGCAGCCCGGCGGGACTAGCGGGAGGGCCGAGAAATGAGCAGTTCTTC. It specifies CASSPAGLAGGPRNEQFF.

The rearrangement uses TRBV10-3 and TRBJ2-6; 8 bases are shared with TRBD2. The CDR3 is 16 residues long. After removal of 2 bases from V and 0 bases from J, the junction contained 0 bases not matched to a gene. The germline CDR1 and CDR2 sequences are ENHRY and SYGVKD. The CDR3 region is CAISEAGGSGANVLTF. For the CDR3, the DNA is TGTGCCATCAGTGAGGCGGGGGGCTCTGGGGCCAACGTCCTGACTTTC.

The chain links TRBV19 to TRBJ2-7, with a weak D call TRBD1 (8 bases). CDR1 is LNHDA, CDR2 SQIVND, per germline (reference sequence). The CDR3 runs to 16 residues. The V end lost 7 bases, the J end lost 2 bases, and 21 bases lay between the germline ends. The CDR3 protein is CASTPGQGGETYEQYF. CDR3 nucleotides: TGTGCCAGTACCCCAGGACAGGGAGGGGAAACCTACGAGCAGTACTTC.

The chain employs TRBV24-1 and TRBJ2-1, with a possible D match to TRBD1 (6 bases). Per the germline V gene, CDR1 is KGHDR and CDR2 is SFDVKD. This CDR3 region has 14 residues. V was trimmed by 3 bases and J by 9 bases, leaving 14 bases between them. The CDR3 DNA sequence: TGTGCCACCAGTGATCGTACAGGGCGCGTTGAGCAGTTCTTC. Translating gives CATSDRTGRVEQFF.

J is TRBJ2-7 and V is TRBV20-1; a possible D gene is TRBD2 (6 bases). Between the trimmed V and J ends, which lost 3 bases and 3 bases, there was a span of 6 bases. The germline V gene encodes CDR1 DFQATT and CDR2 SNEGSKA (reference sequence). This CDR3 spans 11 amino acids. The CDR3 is CSASGGYEQYF. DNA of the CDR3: TGCAGTGCTAGCGGGGGCTACGAGCAGTACTTC.

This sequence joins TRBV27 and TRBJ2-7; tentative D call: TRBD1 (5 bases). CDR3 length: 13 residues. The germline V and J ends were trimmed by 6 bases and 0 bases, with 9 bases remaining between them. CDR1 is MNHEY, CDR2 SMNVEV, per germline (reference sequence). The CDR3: CASSRQISYEQYF. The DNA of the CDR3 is TGTGCCAGCAGCAGACAGATCTCCTACGAGCAGTACTTC.

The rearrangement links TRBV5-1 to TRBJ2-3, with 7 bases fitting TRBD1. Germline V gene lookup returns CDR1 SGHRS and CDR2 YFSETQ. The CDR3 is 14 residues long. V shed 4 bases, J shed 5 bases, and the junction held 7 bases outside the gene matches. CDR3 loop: CASSPDRDQDTQYF. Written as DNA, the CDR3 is TGCGCCAGCAGCCCAGACAGGGACCAAGATACGCAGTATTTT. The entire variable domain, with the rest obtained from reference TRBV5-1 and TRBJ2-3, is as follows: KAGVTQTPRYLIKTRGQQVTLSCSPISGHRSVSWYQQTPGQGLQFLFEYFSETQRNKGNFPGRFSGRQFSNSRSEMNVSTLELGDSALYLCASSPDRDQDTQYFGPGTRLTVL.

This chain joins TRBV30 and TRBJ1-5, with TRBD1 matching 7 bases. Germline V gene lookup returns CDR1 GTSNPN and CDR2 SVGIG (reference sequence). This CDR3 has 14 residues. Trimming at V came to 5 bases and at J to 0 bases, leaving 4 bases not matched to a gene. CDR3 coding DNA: TGTGCCTGGGCCGACAGGGATAGCAATCAGCCCCAGCATTTT. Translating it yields CAWADRDSNQPQHF.

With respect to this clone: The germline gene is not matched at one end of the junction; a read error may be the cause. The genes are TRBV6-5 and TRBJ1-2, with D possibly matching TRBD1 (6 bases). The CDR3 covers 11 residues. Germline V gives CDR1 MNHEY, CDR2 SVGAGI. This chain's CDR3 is CASSDLQGRRF. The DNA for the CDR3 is TGTGCCAGCAGCGATTTACAGGGCCGCCGGTTC.

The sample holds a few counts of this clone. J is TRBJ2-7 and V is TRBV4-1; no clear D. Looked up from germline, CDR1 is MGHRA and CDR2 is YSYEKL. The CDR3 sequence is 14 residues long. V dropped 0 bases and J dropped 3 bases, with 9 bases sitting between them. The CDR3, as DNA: TGCGCCAGCAGCCAAGAACGGTCCAACTACGAGCAGTACTTC. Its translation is CASSQERSNYEQYF.

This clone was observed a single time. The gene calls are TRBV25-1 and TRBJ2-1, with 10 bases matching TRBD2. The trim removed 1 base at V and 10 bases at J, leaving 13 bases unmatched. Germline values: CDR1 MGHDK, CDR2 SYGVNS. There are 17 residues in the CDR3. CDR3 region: CASSEWSAPSGRGEQFF. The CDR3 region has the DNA TGTGCCAGCAGTGAATGGTCGGCGCCTAGCGGGAGAGGGGAGCAGTTCTTC.

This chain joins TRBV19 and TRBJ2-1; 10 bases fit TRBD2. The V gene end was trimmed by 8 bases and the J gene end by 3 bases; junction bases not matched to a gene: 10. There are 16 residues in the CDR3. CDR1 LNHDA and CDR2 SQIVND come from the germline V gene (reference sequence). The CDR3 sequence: CASHYGSSGSYNEQFF. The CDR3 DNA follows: TGTGCCAGTCACTACGGGTCTAGCGGGAGCTACAATGAGCAGTTCTTC. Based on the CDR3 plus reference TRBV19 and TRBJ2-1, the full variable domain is DGGITQSPKYLFRKEGQNVTLSCEQNLNHDAMYWYRQDPGQGLRLIYYSQIVNDFQKGDIAEGYSVSREKKESFPLTVTSAQKNPTAFYLCASHYGSSGSYNEQFFGPGTRLTVL.

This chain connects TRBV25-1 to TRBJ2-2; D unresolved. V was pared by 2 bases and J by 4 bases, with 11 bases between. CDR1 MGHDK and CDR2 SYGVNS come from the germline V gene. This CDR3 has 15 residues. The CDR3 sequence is CASSEGLWSTGELFF. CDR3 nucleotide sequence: TGTGCCAGCAGTGAAGGTCTCTGGAGCACCGGGGAGCTGTTTTTT.